These 6 T cell receptor beta chains share one sample of origin, sequenced in a study of identical twins. TCRdb fed the 5' RACE reads into MiXCR, producing one record per CDR3 protein. The data show 120,000 to 150,000 distinct CDR3 sequences, roughly 3.5% seen once. The sample was memory T cells sorted from blood. The source is a man younger than 35 in good health.

Concerning this clonotype itself: This clone may be a read error of a much larger clone one base away. This chain links TRBV20-1 with TRBJ2-7, with D perhaps being TRBD1 or TRBD2 (5 bases each). Trimming shortened V by 4 bases and J by 5 bases, and 18 bases separated the two germline ends. CDR1 DFQATT and CDR2 SNEGSKA come from the germline V gene (reference sequence). This CDR3 has 14 residues. In DNA form, the CDR3 reads TGCAGTGCTACGAGGGGTGGTAGCGACGACGAGCAGTACTTC. Translated, it gives CSATRGGSDDEQYF.

The sample holds many counts of this clonotype. V and J are TRBV6-1 and TRBJ2-3, with TRBD2 as a possible D gene (6 bases). The germline V gene has CDR1 MNHNS and CDR2 SASEGT. With 8 bases removed from V and 2 bases from J, the gap between germline ends came to 14 bases. This CDR3 is built from 14 residues. The CDR3 DNA reads as TGTGCCAGCTCGCAAGCGGGCCCCACAGATACGCAGTATTTT. Amino acids: CASSQAGPTDTQYF.

This clonotype came up a few times. The chain uses TRBV6-1 and TRBJ1-4; TRBD1 matches 7 bases. Germline V gene data show CDR1 as MNHNS and CDR2 as SASEGT. V was clipped by 6 bases and J by 4 bases; unmatched bases: 11. This CDR3 spans 16 amino acids. CDR3 sequence: CASRTGTASLNEKLFF. The CDR3 bases are TGTGCCAGCAGGACCGGGACAGCTTCCCTTAATGAAAAACTGTTTTTT.

Many counts were recorded for this clonotype. CDR3: CASSALAGVSNEQFF. The DNA for the CDR3 is TGTGCCAGCAGTGCACTAGCGGGAGTAAGCAATGAGCAGTTCTTC. The chain has TRBV6-1 and TRBJ2-1, with TRBD2 matching 11 bases. The germline gives CDR1 MNHNS, CDR2 SASEGT. J lost 6 bases, V lost 4 bases, and 5 bases had no gene match. CDR3 size: 15 residues.

This clonotype was seen more than once but under ten times. The chain couples TRBV7-3 to TRBJ2-1; D may be TRBD1 or TRBD2 (5 bases each). The CDR3 is 14 residues long. Germline CDR1 reads SGHTA; CDR2 reads FQGTGA. The V and J ends lost 4 bases and 7 bases respectively, with 14 bases between them. CDR3 coding DNA: TGTGCCAGCAGCTCCTTGGGAGAGGGGAATGAGCAGTTCTTC. Its translation: CASSSLGEGNEQFF.

Many counts were recorded for this clonotype. This chain connects TRBV12-3 or TRBV12-4 to TRBJ2-2; D perhaps matches TRBD2 (6 bases). Trimming cost V 3 bases and J 0 bases, with 11 bases left between them. The length of the CDR3 is 16 residues. The CDR3 spells CASSFTGLTNTGELFF. The DNA of the CDR3 is TGTGCCAGCAGTTTCACGGGACTCACGAACACCGGGGAGCTGTTTTTT.